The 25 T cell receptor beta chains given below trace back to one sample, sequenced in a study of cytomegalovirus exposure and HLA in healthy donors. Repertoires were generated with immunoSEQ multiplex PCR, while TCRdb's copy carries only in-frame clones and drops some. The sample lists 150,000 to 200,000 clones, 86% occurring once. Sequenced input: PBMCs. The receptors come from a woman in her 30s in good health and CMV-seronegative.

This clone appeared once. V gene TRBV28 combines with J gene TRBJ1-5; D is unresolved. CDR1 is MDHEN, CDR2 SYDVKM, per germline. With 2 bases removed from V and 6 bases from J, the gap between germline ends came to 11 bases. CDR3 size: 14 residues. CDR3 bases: TGTGCCAGCAGTTTAGTTGCGGGAAGTCAGCCCCAGCATTTT. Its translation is CASSLVAGSQPQHF.

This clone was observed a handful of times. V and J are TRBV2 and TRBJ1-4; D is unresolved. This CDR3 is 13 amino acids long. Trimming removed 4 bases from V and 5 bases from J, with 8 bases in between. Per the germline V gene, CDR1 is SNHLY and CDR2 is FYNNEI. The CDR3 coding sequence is TGTGCCAGCAGTGTTCGGCAGAATGAAAAACTGTTTTTT. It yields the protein CASSVRQNEKLFF. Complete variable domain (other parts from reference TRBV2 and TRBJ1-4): EPEVTQTPSHQVTQMGQEVILRCVPISNHLYFYWYRQILGQKVEFLVSFYNNEISEKSEIFDDQFSVERPDGSNFTLKIRSTKLEDSAMYFCASSVRQNEKLFFGSGTQLSVL.

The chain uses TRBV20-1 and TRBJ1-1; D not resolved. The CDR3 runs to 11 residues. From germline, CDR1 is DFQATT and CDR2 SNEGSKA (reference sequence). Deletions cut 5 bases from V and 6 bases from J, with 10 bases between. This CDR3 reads CSAAPGAEAFF. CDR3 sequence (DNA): TGCAGTGCTGCCCCGGGCGCTGAAGCTTTCTTT.

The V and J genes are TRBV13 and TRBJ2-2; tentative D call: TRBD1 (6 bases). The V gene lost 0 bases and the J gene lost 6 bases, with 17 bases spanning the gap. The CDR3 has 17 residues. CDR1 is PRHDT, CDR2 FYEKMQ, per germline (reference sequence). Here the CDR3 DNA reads TGTGCCAGCAGCTTAGGAGGGGGAACTGGCTTTCCCGGGGAGCTGTTTTTT. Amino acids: CASSLGGGTGFPGELFF.

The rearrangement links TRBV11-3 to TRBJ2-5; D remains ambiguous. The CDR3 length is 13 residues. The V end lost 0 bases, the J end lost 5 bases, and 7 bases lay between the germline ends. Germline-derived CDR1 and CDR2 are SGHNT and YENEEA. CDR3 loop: CASSLDLGETQYF. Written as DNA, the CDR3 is TGTGCCAGCAGCTTAGATCTTGGGGAGACCCAGTACTTC.

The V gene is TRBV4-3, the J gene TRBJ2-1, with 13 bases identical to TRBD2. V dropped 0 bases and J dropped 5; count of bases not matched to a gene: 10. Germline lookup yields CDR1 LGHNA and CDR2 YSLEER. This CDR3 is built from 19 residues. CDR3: CASSQEVSGTSGKNNEQFF. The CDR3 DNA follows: TGCGCCAGCAGCCAAGAGGTTTCCGGGACTAGCGGGAAAAACAATGAGCAGTTCTTC.

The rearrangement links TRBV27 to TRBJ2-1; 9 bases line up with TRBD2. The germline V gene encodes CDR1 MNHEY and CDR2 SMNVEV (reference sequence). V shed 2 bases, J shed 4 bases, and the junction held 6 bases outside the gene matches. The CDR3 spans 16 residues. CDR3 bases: TGTGCCAGCAGTTTACTGCTAGCGGGGAGGTACAATGAGCAGTTCTTC. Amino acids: CASSLLLAGRYNEQFF.

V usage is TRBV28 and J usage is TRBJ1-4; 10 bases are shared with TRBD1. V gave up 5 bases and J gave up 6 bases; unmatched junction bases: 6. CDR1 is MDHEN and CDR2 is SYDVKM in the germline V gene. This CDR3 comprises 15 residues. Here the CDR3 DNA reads TGTGCCAGCAGTCAAGCGACAGGGGGCTATGAAAAACTGTTTTTT. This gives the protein CASSQATGGYEKLFF.

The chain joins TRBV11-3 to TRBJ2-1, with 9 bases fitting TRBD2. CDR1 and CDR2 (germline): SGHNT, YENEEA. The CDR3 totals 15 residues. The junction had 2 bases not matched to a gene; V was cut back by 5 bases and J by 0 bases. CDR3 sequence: CASSVSGSSYNEQFF. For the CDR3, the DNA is TGTGCCAGCAGCGTTAGCGGGAGCTCCTACAATGAGCAGTTCTTC.

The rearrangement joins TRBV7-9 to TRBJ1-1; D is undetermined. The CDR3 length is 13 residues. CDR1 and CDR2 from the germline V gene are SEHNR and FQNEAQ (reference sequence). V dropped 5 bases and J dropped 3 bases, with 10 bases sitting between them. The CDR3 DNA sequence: TGTGCCAGCAGCGGGAGTCGGGACACTGAAGCTTTCTTT. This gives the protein CASSGSRDTEAFF.

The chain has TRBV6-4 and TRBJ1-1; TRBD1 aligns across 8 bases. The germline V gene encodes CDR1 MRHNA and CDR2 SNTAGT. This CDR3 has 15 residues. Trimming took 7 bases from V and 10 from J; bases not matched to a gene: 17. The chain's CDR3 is CASTTTLLPRGPAFF. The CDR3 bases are TGTGCCAGCACCACAACCCTACTCCCCAGGGGGCCAGCTTTCTTT.

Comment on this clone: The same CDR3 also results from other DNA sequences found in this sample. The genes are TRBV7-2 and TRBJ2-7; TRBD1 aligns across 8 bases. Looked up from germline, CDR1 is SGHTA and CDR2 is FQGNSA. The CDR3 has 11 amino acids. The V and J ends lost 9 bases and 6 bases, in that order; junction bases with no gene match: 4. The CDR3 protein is CASSTGGEQYF. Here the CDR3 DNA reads TGTGCCAGTAGCACAGGGGGCGAGCAGTACTTC.

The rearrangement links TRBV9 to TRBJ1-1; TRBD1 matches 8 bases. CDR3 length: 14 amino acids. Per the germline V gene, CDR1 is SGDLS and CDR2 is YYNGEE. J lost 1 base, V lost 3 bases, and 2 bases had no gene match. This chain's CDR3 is CASSGTGGNTEAFF. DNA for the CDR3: TGTGCCAGCAGCGGTACAGGGGGGAACACTGAAGCTTTCTTT.

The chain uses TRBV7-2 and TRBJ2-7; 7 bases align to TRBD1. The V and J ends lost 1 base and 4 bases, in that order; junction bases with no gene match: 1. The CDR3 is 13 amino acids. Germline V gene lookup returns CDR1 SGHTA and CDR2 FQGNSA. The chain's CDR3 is CASSLDRGYEQYF. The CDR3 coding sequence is TGTGCCAGCAGCTTAGACAGGGGTTACGAGCAGTACTTC.

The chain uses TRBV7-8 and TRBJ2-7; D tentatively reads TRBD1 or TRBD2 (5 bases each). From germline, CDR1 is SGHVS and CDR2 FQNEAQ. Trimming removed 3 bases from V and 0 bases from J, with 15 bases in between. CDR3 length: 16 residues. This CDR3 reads CASSFRRDASSYEQYF. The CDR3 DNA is TGTGCCAGCAGCTTCCGCCGGGACGCCAGCTCCTACGAGCAGTACTTC.

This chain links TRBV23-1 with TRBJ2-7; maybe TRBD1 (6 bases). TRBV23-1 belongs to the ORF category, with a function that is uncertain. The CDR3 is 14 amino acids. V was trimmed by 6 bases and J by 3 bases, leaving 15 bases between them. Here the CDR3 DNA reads TGCGCCAGCAGGGCCGGGACAATAATCTACGAGCAGTACTTC. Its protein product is CASRAGTIIYEQYF.

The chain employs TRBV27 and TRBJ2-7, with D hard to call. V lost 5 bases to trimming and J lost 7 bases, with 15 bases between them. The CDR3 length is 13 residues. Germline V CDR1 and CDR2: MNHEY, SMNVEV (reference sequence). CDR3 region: CASSHRRLNEQYF. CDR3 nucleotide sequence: TGTGCCAGCAGTCATAGGCGCCTAAATGAGCAGTACTTC.

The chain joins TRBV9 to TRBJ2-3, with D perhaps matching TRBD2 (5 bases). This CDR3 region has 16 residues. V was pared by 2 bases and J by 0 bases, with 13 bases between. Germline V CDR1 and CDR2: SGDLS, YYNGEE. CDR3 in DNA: TGTGCCAGCAGCGTTAAAGCGGAAACTAGCACAGATACGCAGTATTTT. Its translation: CASSVKAETSTDTQYF. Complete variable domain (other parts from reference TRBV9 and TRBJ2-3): DSGVTQTPKHLITATGQRVTLRCSPRSGDLSVYWYQQSLDQGLQFLIQYYNGEERAKGNILERFSAQQFPDLHSELNLSSLELGDSALYFCASSVKAETSTDTQYFGPGTRLTVL.

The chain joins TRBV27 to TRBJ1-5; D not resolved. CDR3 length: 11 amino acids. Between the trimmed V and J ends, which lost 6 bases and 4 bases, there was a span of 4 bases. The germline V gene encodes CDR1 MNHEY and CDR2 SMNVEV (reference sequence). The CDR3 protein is CASRSNQPQHF. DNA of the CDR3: TGTGCCAGCAGGTCAAATCAGCCCCAGCATTTT.

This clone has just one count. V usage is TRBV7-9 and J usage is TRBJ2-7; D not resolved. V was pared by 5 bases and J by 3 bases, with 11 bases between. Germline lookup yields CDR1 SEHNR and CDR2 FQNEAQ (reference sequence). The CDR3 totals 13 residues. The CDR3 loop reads CASSPTKRYEQYF. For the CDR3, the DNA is TGTGCCAGCAGCCCAACCAAACGCTACGAGCAGTACTTC.

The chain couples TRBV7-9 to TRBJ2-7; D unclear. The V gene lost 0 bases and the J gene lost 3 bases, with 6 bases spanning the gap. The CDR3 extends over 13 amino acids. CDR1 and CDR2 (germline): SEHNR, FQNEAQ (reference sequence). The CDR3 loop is CASSLAPGYEQYF. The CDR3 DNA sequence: TGTGCCAGCAGCTTAGCTCCGGGCTACGAGCAGTACTTC.

This CDR3 reads CASSRRTELNEKLFF. The CDR3 DNA reads TGTGCCAGTAGTAGAAGGACTGAGCTAAATGAAAAACTGTTTTTT. The V and J genes are TRBV19 and TRBJ1-4; D remains ambiguous. V gave up 4 bases and J gave up 5 bases, with 14 bases separating them. The V gene's germline CDR1 is LNHDA and CDR2 SQIVND (reference sequence). The CDR3 loop spans 15 amino acids.

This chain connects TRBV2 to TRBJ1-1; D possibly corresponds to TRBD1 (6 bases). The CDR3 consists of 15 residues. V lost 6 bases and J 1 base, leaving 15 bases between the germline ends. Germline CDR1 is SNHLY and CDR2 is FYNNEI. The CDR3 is CASRDSQGRNTEAFF. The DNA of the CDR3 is TGTGCCAGCAGAGACTCACAGGGCAGGAACACTGAAGCTTTCTTT.

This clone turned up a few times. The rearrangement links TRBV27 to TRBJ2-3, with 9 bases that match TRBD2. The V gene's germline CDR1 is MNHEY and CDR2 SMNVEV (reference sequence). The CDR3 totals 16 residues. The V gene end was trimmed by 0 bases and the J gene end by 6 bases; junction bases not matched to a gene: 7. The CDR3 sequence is CASSLSSSGVGDTQYF. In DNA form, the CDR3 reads TGTGCCAGCAGTTTATCCTCTAGCGGGGTTGGGGATACGCAGTATTTT.

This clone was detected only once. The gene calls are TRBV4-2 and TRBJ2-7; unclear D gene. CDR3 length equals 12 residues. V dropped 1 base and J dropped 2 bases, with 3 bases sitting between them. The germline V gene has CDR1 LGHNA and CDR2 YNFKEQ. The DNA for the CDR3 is TGTGCCAGCAGCCAAGTGGCCTACGAGCAGTACTTC. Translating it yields CASSQVAYEQYF.